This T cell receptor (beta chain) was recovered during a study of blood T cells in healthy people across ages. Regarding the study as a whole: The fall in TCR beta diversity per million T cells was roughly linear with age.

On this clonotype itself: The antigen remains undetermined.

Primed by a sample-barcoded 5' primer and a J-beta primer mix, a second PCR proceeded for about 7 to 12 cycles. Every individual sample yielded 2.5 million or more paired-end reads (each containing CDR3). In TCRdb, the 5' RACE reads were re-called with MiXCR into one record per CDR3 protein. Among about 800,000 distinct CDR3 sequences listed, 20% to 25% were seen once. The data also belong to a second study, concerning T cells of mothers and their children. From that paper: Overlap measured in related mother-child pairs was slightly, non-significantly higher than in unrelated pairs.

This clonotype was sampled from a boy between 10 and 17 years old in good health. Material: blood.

Here the CDR3 reads CASASPSSGATNEQYF. CDR3 sequence (DNA): TGTGCCAGCGCCTCCCCTTCTAGCGGGGCCACAAACGAGCAGTACTTC. The chain couples TRBV2 to TRBJ2-7; 9 nucleotides agree with TRBD2. The CDR3 is made up of 16 amino acids. Trimming at V came to 8 bases and at J to 5 bases, leaving 16 bases not matched to a gene. CDR1 is SNHLY, CDR2 FYNNEI, per germline.